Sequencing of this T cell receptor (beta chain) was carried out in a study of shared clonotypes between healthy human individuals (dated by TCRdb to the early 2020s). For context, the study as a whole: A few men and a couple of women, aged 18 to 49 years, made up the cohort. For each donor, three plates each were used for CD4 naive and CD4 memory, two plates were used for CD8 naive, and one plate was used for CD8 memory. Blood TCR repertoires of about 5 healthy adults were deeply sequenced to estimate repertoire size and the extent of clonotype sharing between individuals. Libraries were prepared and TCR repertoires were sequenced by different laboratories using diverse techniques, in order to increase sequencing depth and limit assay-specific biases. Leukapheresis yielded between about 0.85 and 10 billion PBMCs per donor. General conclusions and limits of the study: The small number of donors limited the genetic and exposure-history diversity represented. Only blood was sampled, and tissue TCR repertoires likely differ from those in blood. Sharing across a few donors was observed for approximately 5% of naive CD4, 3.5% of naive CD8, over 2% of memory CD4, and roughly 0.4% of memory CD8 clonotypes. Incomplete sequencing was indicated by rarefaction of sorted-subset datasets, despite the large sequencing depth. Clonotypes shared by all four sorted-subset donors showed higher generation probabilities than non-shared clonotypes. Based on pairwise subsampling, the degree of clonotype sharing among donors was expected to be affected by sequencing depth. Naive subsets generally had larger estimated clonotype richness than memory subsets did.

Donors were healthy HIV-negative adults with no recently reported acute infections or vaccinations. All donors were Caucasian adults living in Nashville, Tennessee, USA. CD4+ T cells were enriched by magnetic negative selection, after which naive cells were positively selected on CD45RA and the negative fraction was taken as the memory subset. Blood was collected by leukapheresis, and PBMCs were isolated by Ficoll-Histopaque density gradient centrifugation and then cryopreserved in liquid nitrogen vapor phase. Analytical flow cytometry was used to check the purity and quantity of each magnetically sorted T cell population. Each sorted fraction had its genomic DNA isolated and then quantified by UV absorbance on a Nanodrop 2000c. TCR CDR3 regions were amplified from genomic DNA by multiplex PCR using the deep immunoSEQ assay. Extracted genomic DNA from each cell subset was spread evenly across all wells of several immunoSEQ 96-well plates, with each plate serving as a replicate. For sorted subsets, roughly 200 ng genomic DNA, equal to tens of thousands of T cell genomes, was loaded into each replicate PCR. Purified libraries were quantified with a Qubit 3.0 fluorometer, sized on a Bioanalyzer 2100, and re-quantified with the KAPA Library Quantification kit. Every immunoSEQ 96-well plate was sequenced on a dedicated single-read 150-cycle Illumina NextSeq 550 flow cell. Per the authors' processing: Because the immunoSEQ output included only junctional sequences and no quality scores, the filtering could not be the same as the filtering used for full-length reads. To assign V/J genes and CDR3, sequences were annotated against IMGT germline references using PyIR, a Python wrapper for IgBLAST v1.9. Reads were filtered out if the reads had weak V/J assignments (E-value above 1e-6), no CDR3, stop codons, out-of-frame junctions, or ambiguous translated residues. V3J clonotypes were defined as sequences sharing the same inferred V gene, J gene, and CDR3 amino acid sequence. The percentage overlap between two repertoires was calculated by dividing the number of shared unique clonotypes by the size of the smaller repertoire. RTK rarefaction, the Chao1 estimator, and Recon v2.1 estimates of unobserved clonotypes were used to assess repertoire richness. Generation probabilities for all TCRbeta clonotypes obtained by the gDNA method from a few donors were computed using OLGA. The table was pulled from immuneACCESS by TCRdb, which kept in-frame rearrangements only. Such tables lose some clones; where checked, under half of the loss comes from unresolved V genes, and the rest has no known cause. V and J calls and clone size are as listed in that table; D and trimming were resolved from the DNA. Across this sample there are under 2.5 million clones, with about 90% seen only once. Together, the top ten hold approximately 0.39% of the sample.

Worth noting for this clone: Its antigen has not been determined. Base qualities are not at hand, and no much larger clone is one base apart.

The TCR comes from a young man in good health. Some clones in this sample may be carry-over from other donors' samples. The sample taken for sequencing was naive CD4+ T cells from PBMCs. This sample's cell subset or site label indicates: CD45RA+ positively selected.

The DNA sequence reads TGTGCCAGCAGCCAAGGGCCCCAGGGGCTCGGAAACACCATATATTTT. Translation gives CASSQGPQGLGNTIYF. This chain is built from TRBV4-2 and TRBJ1-3; TRBD1 could be the D gene, as 6 bases match. Trimming at the junction amounts to 1 base on V and 4 bases on J, and the germline ends lie 14 bases apart. Based on the germline V gene, the CDR1 and CDR2 sequences are LGHNA and YNFKEQ. The CDR3 goes from the cysteine to the phenylalanine over 16 residues. The DNA shown is the 48-base CDR3, in frame from base 1.